The source of this T cell receptor beta chain is a study of cytomegalovirus exposure and HLA in healthy donors. General study findings and limits: It emerged from a later analysis that several of the most significant clusters appeared to be linked to common viral pathogens. TCR beta chain V- and J-gene trimming was linked, in a later analysis, to a missense variant in DCLRE1C.

As for this clone: Its antigen is unknown.

CDR3 length equals 12 residues. Germline-derived CDR1 and CDR2 are SGHTS and YDEGEE. V lost 6 bases to trimming and J lost 4 bases, with 10 bases between them. PCR involved 60 Vbeta and 13 Jbeta primers. TCRdb keeps only in-frame clones here, not all; method: immunoSEQ multiplex PCR. The sample yields around 150,000 clones, 79% seen once. V gene TRBV5-8 combines with J gene TRBJ2-5, with no clear D. Sequencing input: PBMCs. This clonotype was obtained from a man aged 35 to 55 in good health and CMV-seronegative. DNA of the CDR3: TGTGCCAGCACCGTTAACATAGAGACCCAGTACTTC. This translates into CASTVNIETQYF.